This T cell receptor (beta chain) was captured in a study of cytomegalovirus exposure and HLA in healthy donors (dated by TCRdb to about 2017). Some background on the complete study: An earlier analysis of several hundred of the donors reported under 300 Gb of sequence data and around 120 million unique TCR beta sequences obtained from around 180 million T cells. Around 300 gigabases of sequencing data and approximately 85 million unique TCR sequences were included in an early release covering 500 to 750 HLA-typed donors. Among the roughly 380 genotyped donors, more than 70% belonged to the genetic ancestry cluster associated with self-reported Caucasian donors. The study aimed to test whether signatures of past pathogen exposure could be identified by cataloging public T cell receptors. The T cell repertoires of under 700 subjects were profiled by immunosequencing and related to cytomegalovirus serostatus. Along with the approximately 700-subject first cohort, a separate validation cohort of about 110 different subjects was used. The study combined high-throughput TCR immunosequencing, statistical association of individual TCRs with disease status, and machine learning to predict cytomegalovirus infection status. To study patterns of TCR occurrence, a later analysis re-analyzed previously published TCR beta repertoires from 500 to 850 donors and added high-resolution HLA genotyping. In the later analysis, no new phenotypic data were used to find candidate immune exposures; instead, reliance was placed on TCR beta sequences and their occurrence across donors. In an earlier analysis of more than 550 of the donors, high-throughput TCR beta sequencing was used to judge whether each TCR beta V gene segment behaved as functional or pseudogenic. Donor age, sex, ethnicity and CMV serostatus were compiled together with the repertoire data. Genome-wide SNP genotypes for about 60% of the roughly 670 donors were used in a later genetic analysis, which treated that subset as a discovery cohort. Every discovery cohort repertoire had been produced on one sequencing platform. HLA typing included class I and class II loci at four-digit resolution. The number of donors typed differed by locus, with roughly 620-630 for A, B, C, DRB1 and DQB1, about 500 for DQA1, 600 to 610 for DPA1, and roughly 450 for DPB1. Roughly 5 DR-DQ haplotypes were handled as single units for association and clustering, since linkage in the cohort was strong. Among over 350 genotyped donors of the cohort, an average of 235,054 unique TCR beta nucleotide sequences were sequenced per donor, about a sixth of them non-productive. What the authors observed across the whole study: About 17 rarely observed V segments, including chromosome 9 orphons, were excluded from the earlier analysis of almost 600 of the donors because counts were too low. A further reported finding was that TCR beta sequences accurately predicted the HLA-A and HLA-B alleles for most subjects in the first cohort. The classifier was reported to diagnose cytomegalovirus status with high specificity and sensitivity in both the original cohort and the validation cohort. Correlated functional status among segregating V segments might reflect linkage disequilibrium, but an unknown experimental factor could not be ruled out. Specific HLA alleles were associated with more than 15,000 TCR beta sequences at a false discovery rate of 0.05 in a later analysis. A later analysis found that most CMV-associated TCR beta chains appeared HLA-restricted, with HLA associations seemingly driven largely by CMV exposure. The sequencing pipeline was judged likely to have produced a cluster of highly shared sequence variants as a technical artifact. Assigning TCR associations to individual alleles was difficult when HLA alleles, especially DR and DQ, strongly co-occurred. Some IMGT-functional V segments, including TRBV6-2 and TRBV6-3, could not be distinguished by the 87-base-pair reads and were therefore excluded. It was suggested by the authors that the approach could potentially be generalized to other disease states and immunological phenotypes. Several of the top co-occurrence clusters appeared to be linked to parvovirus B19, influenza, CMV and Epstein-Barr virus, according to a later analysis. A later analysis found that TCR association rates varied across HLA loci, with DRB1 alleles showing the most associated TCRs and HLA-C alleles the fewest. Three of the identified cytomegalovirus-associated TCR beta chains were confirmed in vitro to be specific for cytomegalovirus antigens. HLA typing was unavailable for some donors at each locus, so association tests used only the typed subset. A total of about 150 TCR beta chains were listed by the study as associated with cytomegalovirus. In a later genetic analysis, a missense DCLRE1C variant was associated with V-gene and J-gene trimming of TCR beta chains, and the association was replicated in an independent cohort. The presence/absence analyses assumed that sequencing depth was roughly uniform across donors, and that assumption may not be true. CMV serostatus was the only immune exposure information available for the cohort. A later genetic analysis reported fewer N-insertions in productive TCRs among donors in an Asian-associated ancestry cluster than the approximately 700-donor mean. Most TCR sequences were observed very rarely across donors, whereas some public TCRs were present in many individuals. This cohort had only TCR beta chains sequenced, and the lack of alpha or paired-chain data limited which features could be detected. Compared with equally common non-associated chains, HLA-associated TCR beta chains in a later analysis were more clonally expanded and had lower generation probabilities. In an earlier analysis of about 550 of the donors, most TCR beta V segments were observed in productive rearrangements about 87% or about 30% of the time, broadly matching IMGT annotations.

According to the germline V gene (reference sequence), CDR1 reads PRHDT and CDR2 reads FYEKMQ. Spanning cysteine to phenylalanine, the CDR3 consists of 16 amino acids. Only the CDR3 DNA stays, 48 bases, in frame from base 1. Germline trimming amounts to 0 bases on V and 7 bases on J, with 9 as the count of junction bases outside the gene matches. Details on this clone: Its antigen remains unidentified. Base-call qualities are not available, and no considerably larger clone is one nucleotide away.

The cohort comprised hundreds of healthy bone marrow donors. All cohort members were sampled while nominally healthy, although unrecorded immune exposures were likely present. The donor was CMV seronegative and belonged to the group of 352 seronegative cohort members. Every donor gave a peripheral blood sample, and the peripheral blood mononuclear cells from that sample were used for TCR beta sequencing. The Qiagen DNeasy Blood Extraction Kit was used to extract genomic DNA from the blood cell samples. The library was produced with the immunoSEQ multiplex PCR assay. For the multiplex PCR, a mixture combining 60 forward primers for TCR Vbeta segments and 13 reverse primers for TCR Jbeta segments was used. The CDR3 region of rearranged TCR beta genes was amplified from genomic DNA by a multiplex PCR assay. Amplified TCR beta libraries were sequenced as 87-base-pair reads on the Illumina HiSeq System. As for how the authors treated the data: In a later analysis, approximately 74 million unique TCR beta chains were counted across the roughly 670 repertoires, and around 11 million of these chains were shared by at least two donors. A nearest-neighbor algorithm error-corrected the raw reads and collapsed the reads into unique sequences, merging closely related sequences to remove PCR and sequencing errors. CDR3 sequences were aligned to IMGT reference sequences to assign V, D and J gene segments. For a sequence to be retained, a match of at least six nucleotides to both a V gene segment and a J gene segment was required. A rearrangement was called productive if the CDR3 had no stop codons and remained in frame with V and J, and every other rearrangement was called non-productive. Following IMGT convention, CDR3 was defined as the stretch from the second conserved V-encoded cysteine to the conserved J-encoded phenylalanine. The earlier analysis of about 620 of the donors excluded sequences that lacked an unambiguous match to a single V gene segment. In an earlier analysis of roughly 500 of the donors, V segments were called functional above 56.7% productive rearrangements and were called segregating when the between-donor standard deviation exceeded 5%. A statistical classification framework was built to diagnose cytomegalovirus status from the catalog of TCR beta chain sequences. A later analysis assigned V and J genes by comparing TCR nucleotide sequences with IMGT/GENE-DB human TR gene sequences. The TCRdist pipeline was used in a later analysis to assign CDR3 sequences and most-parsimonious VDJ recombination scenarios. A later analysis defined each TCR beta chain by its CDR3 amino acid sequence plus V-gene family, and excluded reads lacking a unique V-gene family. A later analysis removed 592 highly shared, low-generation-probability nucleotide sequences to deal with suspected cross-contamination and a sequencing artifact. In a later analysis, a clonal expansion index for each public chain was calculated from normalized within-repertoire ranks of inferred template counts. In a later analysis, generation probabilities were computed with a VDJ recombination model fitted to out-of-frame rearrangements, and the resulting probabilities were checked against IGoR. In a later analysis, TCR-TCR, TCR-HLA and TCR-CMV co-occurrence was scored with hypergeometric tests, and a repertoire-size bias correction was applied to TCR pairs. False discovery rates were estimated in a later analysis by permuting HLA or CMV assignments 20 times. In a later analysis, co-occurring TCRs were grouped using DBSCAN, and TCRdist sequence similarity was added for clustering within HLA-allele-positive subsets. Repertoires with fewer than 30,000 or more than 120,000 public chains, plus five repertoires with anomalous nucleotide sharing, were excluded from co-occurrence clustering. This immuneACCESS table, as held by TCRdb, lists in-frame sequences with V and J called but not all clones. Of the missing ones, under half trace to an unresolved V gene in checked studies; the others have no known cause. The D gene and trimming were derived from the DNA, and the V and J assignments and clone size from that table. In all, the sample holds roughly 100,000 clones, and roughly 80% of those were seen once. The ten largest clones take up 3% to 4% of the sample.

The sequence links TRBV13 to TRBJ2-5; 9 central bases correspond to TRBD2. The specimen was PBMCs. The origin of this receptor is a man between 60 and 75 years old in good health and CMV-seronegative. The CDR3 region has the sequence CASSLGLAGGQGTQYF. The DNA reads TGTGCCAGCAGCTTAGGCCTCGCGGGGGGGCAGGGGACCCAGTACTTC.